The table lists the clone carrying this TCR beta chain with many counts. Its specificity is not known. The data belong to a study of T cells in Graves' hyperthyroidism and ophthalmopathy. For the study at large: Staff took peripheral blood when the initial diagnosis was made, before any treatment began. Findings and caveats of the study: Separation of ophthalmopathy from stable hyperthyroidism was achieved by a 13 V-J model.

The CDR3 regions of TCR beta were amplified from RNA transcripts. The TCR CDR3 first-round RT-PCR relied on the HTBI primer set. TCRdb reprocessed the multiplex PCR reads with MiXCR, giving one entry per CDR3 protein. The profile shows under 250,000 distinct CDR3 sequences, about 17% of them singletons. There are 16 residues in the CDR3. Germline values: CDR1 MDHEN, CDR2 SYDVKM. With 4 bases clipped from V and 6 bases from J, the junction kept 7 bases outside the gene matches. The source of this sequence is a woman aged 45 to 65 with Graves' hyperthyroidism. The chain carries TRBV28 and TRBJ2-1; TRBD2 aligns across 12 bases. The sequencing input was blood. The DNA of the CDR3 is TGTGCCAGCAGTTCCCCAGGACTAGCGGGGTCCAATGAGCAGTTCTTC. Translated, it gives CASSSPGLAGSNEQFF.